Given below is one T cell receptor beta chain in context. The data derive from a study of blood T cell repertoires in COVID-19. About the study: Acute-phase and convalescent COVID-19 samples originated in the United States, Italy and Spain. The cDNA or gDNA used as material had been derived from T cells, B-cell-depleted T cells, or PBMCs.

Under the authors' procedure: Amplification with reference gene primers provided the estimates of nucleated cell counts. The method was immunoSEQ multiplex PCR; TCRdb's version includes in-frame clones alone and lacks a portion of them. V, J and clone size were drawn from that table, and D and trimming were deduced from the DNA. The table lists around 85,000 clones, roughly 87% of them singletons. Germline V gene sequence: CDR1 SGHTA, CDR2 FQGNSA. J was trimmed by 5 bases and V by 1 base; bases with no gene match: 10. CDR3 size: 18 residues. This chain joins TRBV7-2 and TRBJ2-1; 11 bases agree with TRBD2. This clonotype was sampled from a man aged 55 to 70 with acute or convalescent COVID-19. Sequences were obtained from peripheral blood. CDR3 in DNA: TGTGCCAGCAGCTTAGGGCTAGCGGGGGGTTCCGGGGACAATGAGCAGTTCTTC. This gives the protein CASSLGLAGGSGDNEQFF.